A selection of T cell receptor beta chains follows, all from one sample in a study of CD8+ T cells in alopecia areata. Assay used: immunoSEQ multiplex PCR; TCRdb lists only in-frame clones, some missing. This sample has about 280,000 clones, with 58% found just once. Sequencing used CD4+ T cells sorted from blood, obtained at week 24, from a patient treated with tofacitinib. The receptors were sampled from a human donor with alopecia areata. CDR3s include the opening cysteine and the closing phenylalanine or tryptophan. A D gene is named only where the DNA matches it firmly. Clone size is not always given. Where it is, it says once, few, many or a class for expanded clones.

D: .; J: TRBJ2-5; V: TRBV9; size: few; CDR3: CASSATQGWETQYF; DNA: TGTGCCAGCAGCGCAACCCAGGGTTGGGAGACCCAGTACTTC
D: TRBD1; J: TRBJ2-7; V: TRBV29-1; size: few; CDR3: CSVSGTVTYEQYF; DNA: TGCAGCGTGTCCGGGACAGTTACCTACGAGCAGTACTTC
D: TRBD1; J: TRBJ1-1; V: TRBV7-9; size: few; CDR3: CASSSPPPGQEAFF; DNA: TGTGCCAGCAGCTCCCCACCACCGGGACAGGAAGCTTTCTTT
D: .; J: TRBJ1-1; V: TRBV29-1; size: .; CDR3: CSVKGLPKDTEAFF; DNA: TGCAGCGTTAAGGGACTTCCGAAAGATACTGAAGCTTTCTTT
D: .; J: TRBJ2-5; V: TRBV30; size: .; CDR3: CAWDKPKETQYF; DNA: TGTGCCTGGGACAAACCCAAAGAGACCCAGTACTTC
D: TRBD1; J: TRBJ1-4; V: TRBV15; size: .; CDR3: CATSRVPQGANNEKLFF; DNA: TGTGCCACCAGCAGAGTTCCTCAGGGGGCTAATAATGAAAAACTGTTTTTT
D: TRBD2; J: TRBJ2-1; V: TRBV13; size: few; CDR3: CASSSYLAGVYNEQFF; DNA: TGTGCCAGCAGCTCGTACCTAGCGGGCGTCTACAATGAGCAGTTCTTC
D: .; J: TRBJ2-7; V: TRBV7-2; size: .; CDR3: CASSLLGGGVHEQYF; DNA: TGTGCCAGCAGCCTGCTAGGGGGGGGAGTACACGAGCAGTACTTC
D: .; J: TRBJ2-5; V: TRBV29-1; size: few; CDR3: CSGRNQETQYF; DNA: TGCAGCGGCAGGAACCAAGAGACCCAGTACTTC
D: TRBD1; J: TRBJ1-2; V: TRBV25-1; size: .; CDR3: CASSEFVNRGSGYTF; DNA: TGTGCCAGCAGTGAATTTGTCAACAGGGGGTCTGGCTACACCTTC
D: TRBD1; J: TRBJ2-6; V: TRBV2; size: few; CDR3: CASKSPGQVSSGANVLTF; DNA: TGTGCCAGCAAATCCCCGGGACAGGTGTCTTCTGGGGCCAACGTCCTGACTTTC
D: .; J: TRBJ1-5; V: TRBV7-2; size: .; CDR3: CASSPSANQPQHF; DNA: TGTGCCAGCAGCCCCAGCGCTAATCAGCCCCAGCATTTT
D: .; J: TRBJ1-2; V: TRBV4-3; size: few; CDR3: CASSQEPYGYTF; DNA: TGCGCCAGCAGCCAAGAACCCTATGGCTACACCTTC
D: .; J: TRBJ2-7; V: TRBV29-1; size: few; CDR3: CSVGGRTPAGSYEQYF; DNA: TGCAGCGTTGGGGGACGGACTCCCGCAGGCTCCTACGAGCAGTACTTC
D: .; J: TRBJ2-7; V: TRBV11-2; size: .; CDR3: CASSHNPALLERYEQYF; DNA: TGTGCCAGCAGTCATAATCCCGCACTATTGGAGCGGTACGAGCAGTACTTC
D: TRBD2; J: TRBJ2-7; V: TRBV25-1; size: .; CDR3: CASSEVTGGEQYF; DNA: TGTGCCAGCAGTGAAGTGACGGGGGGGGAGCAGTACTTC
D: .; J: TRBJ2-5; V: TRBV29-1; size: .; CDR3: CSVGPHHQETQYF; DNA: TGCAGCGTAGGCCCTCACCATCAAGAGACCCAGTACTTC
D: .; J: TRBJ1-3; V: TRBV30; size: .; CDR3: CAWSPGRSGNTIYF; DNA: TGTGCCTGGAGTCCGGGCCGCTCTGGAAACACCATATATTTT
D: .; J: TRBJ2-5; V: TRBV5-1; size: .; CDR3: CASSLDTGSEETQYF; DNA: TGCGCCAGCAGCTTGGACACGGGCTCGGAGGAGACCCAGTACTTC
D: .; J: TRBJ1-2; V: TRBV7-8; size: .; CDR3: CASRPRGGSGYTF; DNA: TGTGCCAGCAGACCTCGCGGGGGAAGTGGCTACACCTTC
D: TRBD2; J: TRBJ2-5; V: TRBV5-1; size: .; CDR3: CASSRTSVETQYF; DNA: TGCGCCAGCAGCCGGACTAGCGTAGAGACCCAGTACTTC
D: .; J: TRBJ1-6; V: TRBV7-2; size: once; CDR3: CASSLEGNRANSPLHF; DNA: TGTGCCAGCAGCTTAGAGGGGAACAGGGCTAATTCACCCCTCCACTTT
D: .; J: TRBJ2-3; V: TRBV29-1; size: few; CDR3: CSTTSTDTQYF; DNA: TGCAGCACCACTAGCACAGATACGCAGTATTTT
D: TRBD1; J: TRBJ1-1; V: TRBV30; size: .; CDR3: CAWSRQGGGRTEAFF; DNA: TGTGCCTGGAGTAGACAGGGTGGAGGACGGACTGAAGCTTTCTTT
D: .; J: TRBJ1-5; V: TRBV4-1; size: once; CDR3: CASSQVGTNQPQHF; DNA: TGCGCCAGCAGCCAAGTCGGGACAAATCAGCCCCAGCATTTT